This T cell receptor beta chain was captured in a study of Tregs in tolerant kidney transplant recipients. Study-wide results and caveats: The small number of patients limits these findings pending further validation.

Germline V gene lookup returns CDR1 MNHEY and CDR2 SVGAGI. The CDR3 length is 14 residues. V was shortened by 0 bases and J by 8 bases, with 13 bases between the two germline ends. Assay used: immunoSEQ multiplex PCR; TCRdb lists only in-frame clones, some missing. The sample includes approximately 65,000 clones, 84% of them seen just once. Unstimulated regulatory T cells (CD4+CD25+CD127-), CD4+CD25- non-regulatory cells, CD4 and CD8 cells were FACS-sorted from thawed PBMCs. This clone has only one observation. Its antigen is unidentified. The TCR was taken from a human donor in good health. Sequenced: CD4+ T cells from blood. The chain employs TRBV6-5 and TRBJ1-2, with a possible D match to TRBD1 (5 bases). The CDR3 is CASSYSTEGVGYTF. CDR3 DNA: TGTGCCAGCAGTTACTCAACTGAAGGGGTGGGCTACACCTTC.